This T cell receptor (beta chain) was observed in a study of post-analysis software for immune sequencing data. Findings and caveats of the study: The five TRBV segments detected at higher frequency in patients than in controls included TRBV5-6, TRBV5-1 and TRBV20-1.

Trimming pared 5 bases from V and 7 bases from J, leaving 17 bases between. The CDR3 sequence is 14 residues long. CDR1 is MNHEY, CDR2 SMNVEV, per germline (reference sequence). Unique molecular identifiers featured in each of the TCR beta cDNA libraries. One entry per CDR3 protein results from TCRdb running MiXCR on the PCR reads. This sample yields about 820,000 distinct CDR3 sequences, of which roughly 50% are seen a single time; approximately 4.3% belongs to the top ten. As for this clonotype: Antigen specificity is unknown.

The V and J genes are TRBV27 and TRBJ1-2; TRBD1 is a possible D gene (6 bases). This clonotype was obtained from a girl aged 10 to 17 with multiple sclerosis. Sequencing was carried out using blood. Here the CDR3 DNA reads TGTGCCAGCAGTCCCCCAGGACAGAATAGTGGCTACACCTTC. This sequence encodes CASSPPGQNSGYTF.